These 4 T cell receptor beta chains share one sample of origin, sequenced in a study of TIL therapy for anti-PD-1-resistant metastatic lung cancer. Sample time point: pre-treatment sample, taken before nivolumab and TIL therapy. The immunoSEQ assay was v3. Assay: immunoSEQ multiplex PCR; the TCRdb copy retains only in-frame clones and omits some. The sample comprises some 45,000 clones, 70% to 90% of which are singletons, and 5% rests with the top ten. The sequencing used blood, collected at baseline. Receptors originate from a person between 25 and 79 years old with non-small cell lung cancer.

V is TRBV5-6 and J is TRBJ2-7; TRBD1 agrees at 7 bases. In germline, CDR1 is SGHDT, CDR2 YYEEEE. Losses at the gene ends were 2 bases for V and 6 bases for J; bases not matched to a gene: 11. There are 15 residues in the CDR3. Here the CDR3 reads CASSLLWDSGLEQYF. The CDR3 region has the DNA TGTGCCAGCAGCTTACTATGGGACAGCGGTCTCGAGCAGTACTTC. The full variable domain, rest sourced from reference TRBV5-6 and TRBJ2-7, is DAGVTQSPTHLIKTRGQQVTLRCSPKSGHDTVSWYQQALGQGPQFIFQYYEEEERQRGNFPDRFSGHQFPNYSSELNVNALLLGDSALYLCASSLLWDSGLEQYFGPGTRLTVT.

The rearrangement uses TRBV18 and TRBJ1-1, with a weak D call TRBD1 (6 bases). CDR3 length equals 14 residues. Germline V gives CDR1 KGHSH, CDR2 LQKENI. Trimming stripped 3 bases from V and 3 bases from J, with 11 bases between. The CDR3 sequence is CASSPWAGDTEAFF. CDR3 bases: TGTGCCAGCTCACCGTGGGCAGGGGACACTGAAGCTTTCTTT.

This chain links TRBV29-1 with TRBJ2-1; 7 bases are shared with TRBD2. The J segment lost 7 bases and the V segment lost 0 bases, leaving 9 bases of the junction unmatched. The CDR3 contains 15 residues. From germline, CDR1 is SQVTM and CDR2 ANQGSEA. CDR3 sequence (DNA): TGCAGCGTTGAAGATCCCAGCGGGAATTTGAATGAGCAGTTCTTC. Translating gives CSVEDPSGNLNEQFF.

The chain couples TRBV18 to TRBJ2-1, with 14 nucleotides matching TRBD2. Germline-derived CDR1 and CDR2 are KGHSH and LQKENI. After removal of 8 bases from V and 4 bases from J, the junction contained 4 bases not matched to a gene. CDR3 length equals 15 residues. This chain's CDR3 is CASRLAGGLYNEQFF. CDR3 nucleotides: TGTGCCAGCCGACTAGCGGGAGGGCTATACAATGAGCAGTTCTTC.